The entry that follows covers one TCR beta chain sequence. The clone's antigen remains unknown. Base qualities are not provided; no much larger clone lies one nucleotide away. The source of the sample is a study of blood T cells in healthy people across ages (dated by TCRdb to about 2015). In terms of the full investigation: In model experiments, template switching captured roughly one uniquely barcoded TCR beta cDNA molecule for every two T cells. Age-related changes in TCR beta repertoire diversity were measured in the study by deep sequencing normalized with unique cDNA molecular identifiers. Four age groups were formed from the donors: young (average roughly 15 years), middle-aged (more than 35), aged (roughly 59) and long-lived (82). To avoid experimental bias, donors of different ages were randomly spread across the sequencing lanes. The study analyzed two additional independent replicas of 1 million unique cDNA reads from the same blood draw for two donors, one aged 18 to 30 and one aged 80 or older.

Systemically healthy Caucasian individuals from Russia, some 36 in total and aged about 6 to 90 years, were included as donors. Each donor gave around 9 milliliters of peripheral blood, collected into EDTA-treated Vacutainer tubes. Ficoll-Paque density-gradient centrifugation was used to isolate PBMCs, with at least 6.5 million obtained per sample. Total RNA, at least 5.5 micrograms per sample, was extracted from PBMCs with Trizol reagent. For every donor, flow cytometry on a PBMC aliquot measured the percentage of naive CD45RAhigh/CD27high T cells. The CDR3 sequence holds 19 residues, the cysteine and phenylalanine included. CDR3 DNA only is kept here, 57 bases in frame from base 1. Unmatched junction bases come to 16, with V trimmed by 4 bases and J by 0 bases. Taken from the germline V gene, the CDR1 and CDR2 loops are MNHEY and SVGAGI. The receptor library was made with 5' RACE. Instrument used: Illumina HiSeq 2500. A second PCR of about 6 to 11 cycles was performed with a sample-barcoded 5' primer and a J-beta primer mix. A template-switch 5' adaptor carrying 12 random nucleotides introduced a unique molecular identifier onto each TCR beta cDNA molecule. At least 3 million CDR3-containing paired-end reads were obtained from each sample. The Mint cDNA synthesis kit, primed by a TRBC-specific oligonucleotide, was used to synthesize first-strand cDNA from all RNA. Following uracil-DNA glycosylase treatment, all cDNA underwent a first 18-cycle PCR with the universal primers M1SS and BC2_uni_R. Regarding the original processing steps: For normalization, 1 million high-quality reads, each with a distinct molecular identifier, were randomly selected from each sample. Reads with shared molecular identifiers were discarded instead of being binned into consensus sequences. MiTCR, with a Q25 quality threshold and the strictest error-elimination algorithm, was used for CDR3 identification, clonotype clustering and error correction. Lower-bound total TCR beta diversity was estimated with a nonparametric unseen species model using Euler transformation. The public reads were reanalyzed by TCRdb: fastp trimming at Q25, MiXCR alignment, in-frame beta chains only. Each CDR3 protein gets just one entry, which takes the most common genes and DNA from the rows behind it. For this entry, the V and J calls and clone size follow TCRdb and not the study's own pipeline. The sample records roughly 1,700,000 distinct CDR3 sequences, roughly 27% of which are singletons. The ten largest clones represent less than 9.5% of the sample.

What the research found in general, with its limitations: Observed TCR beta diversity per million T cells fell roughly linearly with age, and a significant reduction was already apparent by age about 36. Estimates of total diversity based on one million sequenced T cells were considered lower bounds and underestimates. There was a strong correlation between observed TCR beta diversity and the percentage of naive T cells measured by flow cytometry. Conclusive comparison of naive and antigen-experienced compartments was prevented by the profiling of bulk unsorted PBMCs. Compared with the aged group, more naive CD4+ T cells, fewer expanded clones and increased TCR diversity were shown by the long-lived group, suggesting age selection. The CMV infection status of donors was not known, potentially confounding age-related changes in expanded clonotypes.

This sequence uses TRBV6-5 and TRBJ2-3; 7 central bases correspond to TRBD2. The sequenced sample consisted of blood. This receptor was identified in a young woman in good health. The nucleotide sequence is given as TGTGCCAGCAGTTTCCCCCGGACTAGTGGATTCTCTAGCACAGATACGCAGTATTTT. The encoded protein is CASSFPRTSGFSSTDTQYF.